The next 18 T cell receptor beta chains were all read from a single sample in a study of T cells in Graves' hyperthyroidism and ophthalmopathy. Using RNA transcripts as the source, TCR beta CDR3 regions were amplified. HTBI primers were used for first-round RT-PCR of the TCR CDR3. Each CDR3 protein is one row after TCRdb ran MiXCR on the multiplex PCR reads. Here the sample spans 340,000 or so distinct CDR3 sequences, 21% being singletons. The sequenced sample was blood. These receptor sequences come from a woman in her 50s with Graves' hyperthyroidism.

In its sample, this clonotype was seen a few times. The gene calls are TRBV19 and TRBJ2-2, with 7 bases fitting TRBD2. This CDR3 region has 15 residues. Trimming at V came to 1 base and at J to 5 bases, leaving 4 bases not matched to a gene. Per germline, CDR1 LNHDA and CDR2 SQIVND (reference sequence). The CDR3 DNA sequence: TGTGCCAGTAGTATAGGCGGCGGGAGTACCGGGGAGCTGTTTTTT. Translation gives CASSIGGGSTGELFF.

The V and J genes are TRBV12-3 or TRBV12-4 and TRBJ1-1; maybe TRBD1 (5 bases). The CDR3 runs 14 residues. The germline V and J ends were trimmed by 5 bases and 3 bases, with 13 bases remaining between them. The CDR3 reads CASSGGLWDTEAFF. DNA of the CDR3: TGTGCCAGCAGTGGGGGACTGTGGGACACTGAAGCTTTCTTT.

In its sample, this clonotype was seen many times. V and J are TRBV29-1 and TRBJ2-1; D unclear. V lost 3 bases and J lost 1, with 7 bases in between. The germline CDR1 and CDR2 sequences are SQVTM and ANQGSEA. The CDR3 totals 13 residues. The CDR3 DNA sequence: TGCAGCGTTGATCGGCGTTCCTACAATGAGCAGTTCTTC. Its translation is CSVDRRSYNEQFF.

This clonotype was seen a handful of times. V is TRBV18 and J is TRBJ1-4, with no clear D. Germline values: CDR1 KGHSH, CDR2 LQKENI. The CDR3 covers 14 residues. The V gene lost 6 bases and the J gene lost 8 bases, with 16 bases spanning the gap. The CDR3 region is CASSPDLSSEKLFF. The DNA of the CDR3 is TGTGCCAGCTCCCCCGACTTAAGCAGCGAAAAACTGTTTTTT. Variable domain in full (rest from reference TRBV18 and TRBJ1-4): NAGVMQNPRHLVRRRGQEARLRCSPMKGHSHVYWYRQLPEEGLKFMVYLQKENIIDESGMPKERFSAEFPKEGPSILRIQQVVRGDSAAYFCASSPDLSSEKLFFGSGTQLSVL.

A few counts support this clonotype. The chain combines TRBV7-2 with TRBJ2-1; D unclear. Between the trimmed V and J ends, which lost 5 bases and 7 bases, there was a span of 9 bases. The V gene's germline CDR1 is SGHTA and CDR2 FQGNSA. There are 12 residues in the CDR3. This CDR3 reads CASSSYGNEQFF. CDR3 sequence (DNA): TGTGCCAGCAGCAGTTACGGTAATGAGCAGTTCTTC. The whole variable domain, filled in from reference TRBV7-2 and TRBJ2-1, reads GAGVSQSPSNKVTEKGKDVELRCDPISGHTALYWYRQSLGQGLEFLIYFQGNSAPDKSGLPSDRFSAERTGGSVSTLTIQRTQQEDSAVYLCASSSYGNEQFFGPGTRLTVL.

This clonotype has a handful of counts. This CDR3 reads CASSFRGGADTQYF. CDR3 coding DNA: TGTGCCAGCAGTTTTAGGGGGGGGGCAGATACGCAGTATTTT. The chain joins TRBV12-3 or TRBV12-4 to TRBJ2-3; D possibly corresponds to TRBD2 (7 bases). V was clipped by 3 bases and J by 4 bases, with 11 bases between them. The CDR3 consists of 14 residues.

The chain recombines TRBV6-5 with TRBJ2-2; D gene uncertain. V dropped 1 base and J dropped 7 bases, with 7 bases sitting between them. The length of the CDR3 is 13 residues. The germline CDR1 and CDR2 sequences are MNHEY and SVGAGI. In nucleotides, the CDR3 is TGTGCCAGCAGTTACTGGGAAGGCGGGGAGCTGTTTTTT. Translation: CASSYWEGGELFF.

This clonotype was recorded at least ten times. The chain carries TRBV5-5 and TRBJ1-5; no definite D call. The germline V gene encodes CDR1 SGHKS and CDR2 YYEKEE (reference sequence). The V and J ends lost 1 base and 4 bases respectively, with 3 bases between them. CDR3 length: 12 amino acids. In DNA, the CDR3 is TGTGCCAGCAGCTTGCCTAATCAGCCCCAGCATTTT. Translating gives CASSLPNQPQHF. Complete variable domain (other parts from reference TRBV5-5 and TRBJ1-5): DAGVTQSPTHLIKTRGQQVTLRCSPISGHKSVSWYQQVLGQGPQFIFQYYEKEERGRGNFPDRFSARQFPNYSSELNVNALLLGDSALYLCASSLPNQPQHFGDGTRLSIL.

The table lists this clonotype with many counts. The V gene is TRBV11-2, the J gene TRBJ2-7; 8 nucleotides match TRBD2. Germline CDR1 reads SGHAT; CDR2 reads FQNNGV. Trimming removed 5 bases from V and 2 bases from J; junction bases left unmatched: 8. This CDR3 spans 15 amino acids. This chain's CDR3 is CASSKGAGVAYEQYF. Here the CDR3 DNA reads TGTGCCAGCAGCAAAGGAGCGGGAGTAGCCTACGAGCAGTACTTC.

This clonotype was seen a handful of times. The rearrangement uses TRBV28 and TRBJ2-4; 8 nucleotides agree with TRBD1. Unmatched junction bases numbered 7, after V lost 5 bases and J lost 4 bases. The CDR3 is 15 amino acids. Germline CDR1 is MDHEN and CDR2 is SYDVKM. The CDR3 DNA reads as TGTGCCAGCAGTCCACCACGGACAGGGAAAAACATTCAGTACTTC. This encodes CASSPPRTGKNIQYF.

The chain uses TRBV5-8 and TRBJ1-1; TRBD1 matches 7 bases. There are 17 residues in the CDR3. From germline, CDR1 is SGHTS and CDR2 YDEGEE. The trim removed 0 bases at V and 1 base at J, leaving 9 bases unmatched. The CDR3 DNA follows: TGTGCCAGCAGCTTGGTAGGCAGGGGGGTATGGAACACTGAAGCTTTCTTT. This sequence encodes CASSLVGRGVWNTEAFF.

This clonotype was seen ten or more times. The chain has TRBV7-9 and TRBJ1-2, with a possible D match to TRBD1 (5 bases). The V gene lost 6 bases and the J gene lost 6 bases, with 11 bases spanning the gap. Germline-derived CDR1 and CDR2 are SEHNR and FQNEAQ (reference sequence). CDR3 length: 12 residues. The CDR3 DNA is TGTGCCAGCAGACCGCCGGGGGATGGCTACACCTTC. It specifies CASRPPGDGYTF.

This clonotype has at least ten counts. The chain employs TRBV6-1 and TRBJ1-1; TRBD1 aligns across 7 bases. This CDR3 comprises 14 residues. With 7 bases clipped from V and 3 bases from J, the junction kept 8 bases outside the gene matches. The germline gives CDR1 MNHNS, CDR2 SASEGT. CDR3 loop: CASILFRGDTEAFF. The CDR3 DNA follows: TGTGCCAGCATCCTGTTCAGGGGGGACACTGAAGCTTTCTTT.

V is TRBV29-1 and J is TRBJ2-3; D may be TRBD2 (5 bases). V lost 4 bases and J lost 4, with 12 bases in between. This CDR3 is 13 amino acids long. Germline CDR1 reads SQVTM; CDR2 reads ANQGSEA. The CDR3 loop is CSVVSGSADTQYF. The CDR3, as DNA: TGCAGCGTTGTAAGTGGGAGCGCAGATACGCAGTATTTT.

This clonotype was found many times. The chain uses TRBV28 and TRBJ2-4; D unclear. Germline V CDR1 and CDR2: MDHEN, SYDVKM. The length of the CDR3 is 10 residues. Between the trimmed V and J ends, which lost 8 bases and 9 bases, there was a span of 8 bases. The CDR3 protein is CASGSGIQYF. For the CDR3, the DNA is TGTGCCAGCGGGTCGGGCATTCAGTACTTC.

This clonotype showed up just a few times. This chain uses TRBV6-1 with TRBJ2-7; the D gene is possibly TRBD1 (6 bases). This CDR3 is built from 16 residues. The ends were cut back, 7 bases at V and 3 bases at J, with 22 bases in the middle. Germline CDR1 reads MNHNS; CDR2 reads SASEGT. CDR3: CASMGEPQGILYEQYF. The CDR3 DNA sequence: TGTGCCAGCATGGGCGAACCACAGGGTATCCTCTACGAGCAGTACTTC.

This rearrangement joins TRBV4-1 to TRBJ2-2; 10 bases match TRBD1. The J segment lost 5 bases and the V segment lost 3 bases, leaving 9 bases of the junction unmatched. The length of the CDR3 is 17 residues. Germline V gene data show CDR1 as MGHRA and CDR2 as YSYEKL. The CDR3 DNA is TGCGCCAGCAGCCATTCCGGGACAGGGGCGGGAACCGGGGAGCTGTTTTTT. This gives the protein CASSHSGTGAGTGELFF.

This clonotype showed up many times. The CDR3 protein is CSARSSGGEQYF. CDR3 coding DNA: TGCAGTGCTAGGAGTAGCGGCGGCGAGCAGTACTTC. The chain recombines TRBV20-1 with TRBJ2-7; a weak D match, TRBD2 (6 bases). Deletions cut 3 bases from V and 6 bases from J, with 12 bases between. The germline V gene encodes CDR1 DFQATT and CDR2 SNEGSKA (reference sequence). The length of the CDR3 is 12 residues.